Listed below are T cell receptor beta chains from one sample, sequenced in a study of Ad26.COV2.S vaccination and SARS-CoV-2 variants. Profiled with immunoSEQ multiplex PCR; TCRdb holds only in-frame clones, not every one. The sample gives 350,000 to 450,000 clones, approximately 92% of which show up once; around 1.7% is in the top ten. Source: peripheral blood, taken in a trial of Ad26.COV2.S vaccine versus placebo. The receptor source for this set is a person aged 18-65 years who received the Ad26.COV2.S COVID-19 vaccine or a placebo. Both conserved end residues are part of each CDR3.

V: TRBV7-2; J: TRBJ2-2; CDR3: CASSLSLAGDTGELFF
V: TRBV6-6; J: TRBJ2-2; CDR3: CASSQDRFTGELFF
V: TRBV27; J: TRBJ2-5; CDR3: CASSSDKQSETQYF
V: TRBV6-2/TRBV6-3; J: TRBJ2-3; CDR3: CASSTTGPRDTQYF
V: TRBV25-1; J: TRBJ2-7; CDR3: CASSVSGVREQYF
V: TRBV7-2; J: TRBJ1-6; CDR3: CASSSRDRRYNSPLHF
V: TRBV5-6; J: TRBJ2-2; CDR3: CASTSTALGVVGELFF
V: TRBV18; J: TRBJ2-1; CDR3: CASSLRGGTGNEQFF
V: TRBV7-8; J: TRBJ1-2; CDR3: CASSPEFYYGYTF
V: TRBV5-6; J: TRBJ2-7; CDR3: CASSLSSGTSGYEQYF
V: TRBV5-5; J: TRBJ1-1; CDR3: CASSLAGSMNTEAFF
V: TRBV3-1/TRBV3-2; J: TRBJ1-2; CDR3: CASSRAQGGDGYGYTF
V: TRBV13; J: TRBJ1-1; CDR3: CASSDRALGITEAFF
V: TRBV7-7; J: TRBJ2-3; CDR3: CASGGLGDTQYF
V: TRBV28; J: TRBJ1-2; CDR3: CASRSGAFYGYTF
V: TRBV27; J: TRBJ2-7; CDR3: CASNSPGRGDEQYF
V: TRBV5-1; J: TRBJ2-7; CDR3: CASSDSYEQYF
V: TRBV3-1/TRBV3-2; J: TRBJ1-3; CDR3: CASSQDLWRWAESSGNTIYF
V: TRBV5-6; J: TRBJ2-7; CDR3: CASSPGGLPYEQYF
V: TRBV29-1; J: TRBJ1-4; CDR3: CSAGTTNEKLFF
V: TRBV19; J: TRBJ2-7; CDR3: CASSTLFMGQGAKYEQYF
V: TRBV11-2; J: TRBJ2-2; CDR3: CASSLLGQGNGELFF